These T cell receptor beta chains were read from a single sample in a study of tumor-infiltrating lymphocytes in primary liver carcinoma. TCRdb re-analysed the multiplex PCR reads in MiXCR, keeping a single row per CDR3 protein. In the table there are around 330,000 distinct CDR3 sequences, about 60% of which are singletons. The specimen sequenced was peripheral blood. Every receptor here comes from a man aged 40-49 years with primary liver carcinoma and hepatitis B virus infection. Each CDR3 is given with its conserved first and last residue. Each record gives: J gene, V gene, clone size, D gene, CDR3 protein, CDR3 DNA. The D gene is left open where the match is weak. Clone size is stated in some rows and not others, as once, few, many or a class when expanded.

>TRBJ1-1|TRBV19|few|.
CASSKRGVTEAFF
TGTGCCAGTAGTAAAAGAGGAGTTACTGAAGCTTTCTTT
>TRBJ2-2|TRBV7-8|.|TRBD2
CANTPGLAGVNTGELFF
TGTGCCAACACTCCTGGACTAGCGGGAGTAAACACCGGGGAGCTGTTTTTT
>TRBJ2-2|TRBV7-9|few|.
CASSPRNLNTGELFF
TGTGCCAGCAGCCCTCGGAATCTGAACACCGGGGAGCTGTTTTTT
>TRBJ2-7|TRBV5-1|many|.
CASSLASNGLRYF
TGCGCCAGCAGCTTGGCCAGCAACGGCTTACGGTACTTC
>TRBJ2-1|TRBV11-2|many|TRBD2
CASRLAGGPGNEQFF
TGTGCCAGCAGACTAGCGGGAGGGCCTGGGAATGAGCAGTTCTTC
>TRBJ2-2|TRBV4-1|many|TRBD1
CASSQEVAGGTGELFF
TGCGCCAGCAGCCAAGAGGTGGCAGGGGGAACCGGGGAGCTGTTTTTT
>TRBJ2-7|TRBV7-9|.|.
CASSLPGDLREQYF
TGTGCCAGCAGCCTCCCCGGGGATTTGAGGGAGCAGTACTTC
>TRBJ2-5|TRBV7-9|few|.
CASSLIGTSEAQYF
TGTGCCAGCAGCTTAATAGGGACTTCCGAGGCCCAGTACTTC
>TRBJ2-1|TRBV5-1|.|TRBD2
CASSLGGGLAGAEQFF
TGCGCCAGTAGCTTGGGGGGCGGACTAGCGGGGGCTGAGCAGTTCTTC
>TRBJ2-7|TRBV6-2/TRBV6-3|.|.
CASTQTSGSYEQYF
TGTGCCAGCACTCAGACTAGTGGCTCCTACGAGCAGTACTTC
>TRBJ1-1|TRBV28|.|.
CASNLRGWGSENTEAFF
TGTGCCAGCAATTTACGAGGGTGGGGGTCAGAGAACACTGAAGCTTTCTTT
>TRBJ2-7|TRBV11-1|many|TRBD2
CASSWSGGSSYEQYF
TGTGCCAGCAGCTGGAGCGGGGGATCGTCCTACGAGCAGTACTTC
>TRBJ1-1|TRBV11-2|.|.
CASSLRGFMNTEAFF
TGTGCCAGCAGCCTTAGGGGGTTCATGAACACTGAAGCTTTCTTT
>TRBJ2-7|TRBV5-4|many|.
CASSLEGRLTPYEQYF
TGTGCCAGCAGCTTGGAGGGTCGGCTAACGCCTTACGAGCAGTACTTC
>TRBJ2-1|TRBV29-1|many|.
CSATGPNEQFF
TGCAGCGCAACAGGGCCCAATGAGCAGTTCTTC
>TRBJ1-2|TRBV7-8|.|.
CASSLGARTGDGYTF
TGTGCCAGCAGCTTAGGGGCCAGAACCGGGGATGGCTACACCTTC
>TRBJ2-1|TRBV7-8|.|.
CASSLSAGFGYNEQFF
TGTGCCAGCAGCTTATCCGCGGGCTTCGGTTACAATGAGCAGTTCTTC
>TRBJ2-7|TRBV5-1|few|TRBD1
CASSSGQGANEQYF
TGCGCCAGCAGCTCGGGACAGGGGGCCAACGAGCAGTACTTC
>TRBJ2-1|TRBV4-1|.|TRBD2
CASSQEPRLAEDNEQFF
TGTGCCAGCAGCCAAGAGCCCAGACTAGCGGAAGACAATGAGCAGTTCTTC
>TRBJ1-2|TRBV6-1|.|.
CASSEGEGAYGYTF
TGTGCCAGCAGTGAAGGTGAGGGAGCCTATGGCTACACCTTC
>TRBJ2-7|TRBV14|.|.
CASSQDLWPRYF
TGTGCCAGCAGCCAAGATCTGTGGCCCCGGTACTTC
>TRBJ2-2|TRBV24-1|.|.
CATGETNTGELFF
TGTGCCACCGGCGAAACGAACACCGGGGAGCTGTTTTTT
>TRBJ2-2|TRBV11-2|.|.
CVSNRGDDTGELFF
TGTGTCAGCAATCGCGGGGACGACACCGGGGAGCTGTTTTTT
>TRBJ2-3|TRBV28|.|TRBD1
CASSLVTGDSDTQYF
TGTGCCAGCAGTTTAGTGACAGGGGATTCAGATACGCAGTATTTT
>TRBJ1-5|TRBV4-2|many|TRBD1
CASSQTGQTNSNQPQHF
TGTGCCAGCAGCCAAACGGGACAGACTAATAGCAATCAGCCCCAGCATTTT
>TRBJ2-1|TRBV12-3/TRBV12-4|.|.
CANSLLGEQFF
TGTGCCAACAGTTTACTGGGTGAGCAGTTCTTC
>TRBJ2-3|TRBV28|.|.
CASMRFVNEATPHF
TGTGCCAGCATGCGGTTCGTGAATGAGGCTACCCCTCATTTT
>TRBJ2-1|TRBV14|few|TRBD2
CASSLSRVGGPYNEQFF
TGTGCCAGCAGCCTTTCGAGGGTGGGAGGGCCCTACAATGAGCAGTTCTTC
>TRBJ2-7|TRBV7-9|.|.
CASSPQTVSYEQYF
TGTGCCAGCAGCCCTCAGACTGTCTCCTACGAGCAGTACTTC
>TRBJ1-1|TRBV5-6|few|TRBD1
CASSPVQGADTEAFF
TGTGCCAGCAGCCCTGTACAGGGGGCCGACACTGAAGCTTTCTTT
>TRBJ2-1|TRBV5-4|.|TRBD2
CASSPLREDRVYNEQFF
TGTGCCAGCAGCCCTCTGCGGGAGGATCGGGTATACAATGAGCAGTTCTTC
>TRBJ1-1|TRBV7-9|.|TRBD1
CATSNPDREILNTEAFF
TGTGCCACCTCCAATCCGGACAGGGAAATTCTGAACACTGAAGCTTTCTTT
>TRBJ2-1|TRBV11-1|many|.
CASSLAGNEQFF
TGTGCCAGCAGCTTAGCGGGTAATGAGCAGTTCTTC
>TRBJ1-2|TRBV6-6|many|TRBD1
CASSYSGTDRYYGYTF
TGTGCCAGCAGTTACTCCGGGACAGATAGGTACTATGGCTACACCTTC
>TRBJ2-3|TRBV29-1|many|.
CSAWDTPPSDTQYF
TGCAGCGCCTGGGACACGCCGCCTTCAGATACGCAGTATTTT
>TRBJ2-7|TRBV29-1|many|TRBD1
CSTRQGAYEQYF
TGCAGCACCAGACAGGGGGCCTACGAGCAGTACTTC
>TRBJ1-2|TRBV6-6|once|.
CASTQEGVGGYTF
TGTGCCAGCACCCAGGAAGGGGTTGGTGGCTACACCTTC